The source of this T cell receptor beta chain is a study of blood T cells in healthy people across ages. V trimming: 2 bases; J trimming: 0 bases; junction bases outside the gene matches: 2. In germline, CDR1 is SGHTA, CDR2 FQGTGA. The CDR3 is made up of 15 amino acids. The authors ran a second PCR of about 7 to 11 cycles using a sample-barcoded 5' primer and a J-beta primer mix. TCRdb analysed the 5' RACE reads with MiXCR anew, one entry per CDR3 protein. The sample has roughly 800,000 distinct CDR3 sequences; roughly 25% are singletons. These data also featured in a second study, about T cells of mothers and their children.

The chain joins TRBV7-3 to TRBJ1-1, with 8 positions matching TRBD1. Sequencing was done on a sample of blood. The TCR comes from a boy aged 5-17 years in good health. The CDR3 spells CASSLWDRLNTEAFF. CDR3 DNA sequence: TGTGCCAGCAGCTTATGGGACAGGTTGAACACTGAAGCTTTCTTT.